One sample yielded the 30 T cell receptor beta chains listed below, sequenced in a study of T cell responses to AZD1222 COVID-19 vaccine (dated by TCRdb to about 2021). According to the study, the label for this sample's time point signals: baseline before first vaccination. Library method: the immunoSEQ multiplex PCR assay. TCRdb provides this immuneACCESS table in a form limited to in-frame rearrangements. Some clones are lacking; in checked studies, under half of them reflect an unresolved V gene, and why the rest are absent is not known. Here the sample has approximately 120,000 clones; 88% occur a single time. Together, the top ten hold approximately 4% of the sample. Sequenced material: peripheral blood, taken on day 0 of AZD1222 vaccination. Receptors originate from an adult in good health.

The chain combines TRBV11-2 with TRBJ2-5, with D unresolved. Trimming shortened V by 1 base and J by 2 bases, and 8 bases separated the two germline ends. The CDR3 is 14 residues long. Germline assignment: CDR1 SGHAT and CDR2 FQNNGV. Here the CDR3 reads CASSLAYSQETQYF. CDR3 in DNA: TGTGCCAGCAGCTTAGCTTATAGTCAAGAGACCCAGTACTTC.

J is TRBJ2-2 and V is TRBV14; the D gene is possibly TRBD2 (5 bases). The CDR3 runs to 12 residues. The V end was cut by 6 bases, the J end by 6 bases, with 8 bases between. Per germline, CDR1 SGHDN and CDR2 FVKESK. The CDR3 sequence is CASRREAGELFF. In DNA form, the CDR3 reads TGTGCCAGCAGGAGGGAAGCCGGGGAGCTGTTTTTT.

In its sample, this clone was seen a few times. The genes are TRBV6-5 and TRBJ2-3; tentatively, D is TRBD1 or TRBD2 (6 bases each). Looked up from germline, CDR1 is MNHEY and CDR2 is SVGAGI. This CDR3 has 11 amino acids. Trimming cost V 10 bases and J 12 bases, with 17 bases left between them. This CDR3 is CATQDGGAQYF. CDR3 coding DNA: TGTGCCACCCAGGACGGGGGCGCCCAGTATTTT.

CDR3 DNA sequence: TGTGCCAGCAGTTCCGGGACAGGGCCTTACGCGAACACCGGGGAGCTGTTTTTT. Protein sequence: CASSSGTGPYANTGELFF. The chain employs TRBV27 and TRBJ2-2, with 9 bases that match TRBD1. Germline CDR1 MNHEY, CDR2 SMNVEV (reference sequence). The CDR3 is 18 residues long. The J segment lost 0 bases and the V segment lost 4 bases, leaving 9 bases of the junction unmatched.

The chain links TRBV18 to TRBJ1-1; D is undetermined. The CDR3 is 15 residues long. Between the trimmed V and J ends, which lost 0 bases and 3 bases, there was a span of 11 bases. The V gene's germline CDR1 is KGHSH and CDR2 LQKENI. The CDR3, as DNA: TGTGCCAGCTCACCACCGAGGACGGCACACACTGAAGCTTTCTTT. Its protein is CASSPPRTAHTEAFF.

The genes are TRBV4-1 and TRBJ1-6, with 10 bases lining up with TRBD1. Trimming cost V 0 bases and J 6 bases; bases outside gene matches: 8. Per germline, CDR1 MGHRA and CDR2 YSYEKL. CDR3 length: 18 residues. The CDR3 DNA reads as TGCGCCAGCAGCCAAGAACCCCGGACAGGGGGGATTAATTCACCCCTCCACTTT. It yields the protein CASSQEPRTGGINSPLHF.

V and J are TRBV11-3 and TRBJ2-3; a weak D match, TRBD1 (5 bases). The V end lost 3 bases, the J end lost 0 bases, and 10 bases lay between the germline ends. The CDR3 has 15 residues. Germline CDR1 SGHNT, CDR2 YENEEA. The CDR3 loop is CASSFDSPSTDTQYF. The CDR3 DNA reads TGTGCCAGCAGCTTTGACAGCCCCAGCACAGATACGCAGTATTTT.

This clone appeared a single time. The gene calls are TRBV20-1 and TRBJ2-4, with TRBD1 as a possible D gene (5 bases). The CDR3 covers 12 residues. Germline V CDR1 and CDR2: DFQATT, SNEGSKA (reference sequence). With 3 bases removed from V and 7 bases from J, the gap between germline ends came to 10 bases. The CDR3 sequence is CSASRGMNIQYF. As DNA, the CDR3 is TGCAGTGCTAGTAGGGGTATGAACATTCAGTACTTC.

The chain is built from TRBV5-4 and TRBJ2-1; D remains ambiguous. Germline V gene lookup returns CDR1 SGHNT and CDR2 YYREEE (reference sequence). This CDR3 region has 11 residues. Trimming stripped 2 bases from V and 5 bases from J, with 2 bases between. CDR3 coding DNA: TGTGCCAGCAGCTTAAACAATGAGCAGTTCTTC. Translated: CASSLNNEQFF.

The chain links TRBV5-4 to TRBJ2-1, with D possibly being TRBD2 (5 bases). Germline CDR1 is SGHNT and CDR2 is YYREEE (reference sequence). The V gene lost 0 bases and the J gene lost 1 base, with 8 bases spanning the gap. The CDR3 totals 15 residues. The CDR3 here is CASSLGGRSYNEQFF. CDR3 nucleotides: TGTGCCAGCAGCTTGGGAGGGAGATCCTACAATGAGCAGTTCTTC. Supplemented by reference TRBV5-4 and TRBJ2-1, the full variable domain reads ETGVTQSPTHLIKTRGQQVTLRCSSQSGHNTVSWYQQALGQGPQFIFQYYREEENGRGNFPPRFSGLQFPNYSSELNVNALELDDSALYLCASSLGGRSYNEQFFGPGTRLTVL.

V usage is TRBV28 and J usage is TRBJ1-5, with D perhaps TRBD1 (5 bases). The CDR3 length is 14 residues. Germline V gene lookup returns CDR1 MDHEN and CDR2 SYDVKM. Trimming took off 6 bases at V and 3 bases at J, with 12 bases between the two ends. The CDR3 loop reads CASSPGDINQPQHF. The CDR3 DNA follows: TGTGCCAGCAGCCCGGGGGATATCAATCAGCCCCAGCATTTT.

The J gene is TRBJ1-1, the V gene TRBV28; the D gene is possibly TRBD1 (6 bases). This CDR3 is 16 amino acids long. Germline values: CDR1 MDHEN, CDR2 SYDVKM. V was cut by 6 bases and J by 2 bases, with 19 bases left in between. The CDR3 DNA reads TGTGCCAGCAGGGAAGGAGGTCCGGGGGCAAACACTGAAGCTTTCTTT. It translates to CASREGGPGANTEAFF.

The chain recombines TRBV5-3 with TRBJ2-1, with D perhaps being TRBD1 or TRBD2 (8 bases each). TRBV5-3 carries the ORF label, with uncertain function. This CDR3 region has 18 residues. Trimming cost V 0 bases and J 8 bases, with 24 bases left between them. The CDR3 bases are TGTGCCAGAAGCTTGGCCCAGGGGGCAAGCGGGAGTGAATATGAGCAGTTCTTC. Translated, it gives CARSLAQGASGSEYEQFF.

The rearrangement joins TRBV19 to TRBJ1-2, with a weak D call TRBD1 (5 bases). CDR3 length: 14 amino acids. Deletions cut 5 bases from V and 0 bases from J, with 10 bases between. CDR1 is LNHDA, CDR2 SQIVND, per germline (reference sequence). CDR3 in DNA: TGTGCCAGTAGTCCCCGACAGTCTAACTATGGCTACACCTTC. Its protein product is CASSPRQSNYGYTF.

As regards this clone: The germline gene is not matched at one end of the junction; a read error may be the cause. This rearrangement joins TRBV24-1 to TRBJ1-1; D uncertain. Germline V gives CDR1 KGHDR, CDR2 SFDVKD. The CDR3 covers 13 residues. This chain's CDR3 is CATLRPMNIEAFF. DNA for the CDR3: TGTGCCACCCTCCGCCCGATGAACATTGAAGCTTTCTTT.

The genes are TRBV24-1 and TRBJ1-4; perhaps TRBD1 as D (6 bases). This CDR3 spans 13 amino acids. Trimming took off 4 bases at V and 8 bases at J, with 10 bases between the two ends. The germline V gene encodes CDR1 KGHDR and CDR2 SFDVKD. The CDR3 sequence is CATSDPTGEKLFF. For the CDR3, the DNA is TGTGCCACCAGTGACCCAACAGGGGAAAAACTGTTTTTT.

The chain couples TRBV14 to TRBJ1-1, with D unresolved. V gave up 4 bases and J gave up 11 bases, with 20 bases separating them. Per germline, CDR1 SGHDN and CDR2 FVKESK. The CDR3 contains 14 residues. The DNA of the CDR3 is TGTGCCAGCAGCCCGGTGGGTCCCTGGCGGTGGGCTTTCTTT. Amino acid sequence: CASSPVGPWRWAFF.

The V gene is TRBV7-9, the J gene TRBJ1-1; D uncertain. V was pared by 4 bases and J by 4 bases, with 4 bases between. Germline CDR1 is SEHNR and CDR2 is FQNEAQ (reference sequence). CDR3 length: 11 amino acids. CDR3 sequence (DNA): TGTGCCAGCAGCTCATTCACTGAAGCTTTCTTT. Its protein is CASSSFTEAFF.

The gene calls are TRBV24-1 and TRBJ2-5; 11 bases map to TRBD2. V shed 9 bases and J 7 bases; nucleotides not matched to a gene: 12. Per the germline V gene, CDR1 is KGHDR and CDR2 is SFDVKD. CDR3 length: 15 amino acids. This CDR3 is CATGGGTSGSGTQYF. CDR3 DNA: TGTGCCACCGGCGGGGGGACTAGCGGATCCGGGACCCAGTACTTC.

The chain couples TRBV2 to TRBJ2-7, with 7 positions matching TRBD1. Germline lookup yields CDR1 SNHLY and CDR2 FYNNEI. The CDR3 covers 16 residues. V was clipped by 4 bases and J by 2 bases; unmatched bases: 11. The CDR3 bases are TGTGCCAGCAGTGGTCAACATGGGACAGCGACCTACGAGCAGTACTTC. Translated, it gives CASSGQHGTATYEQYF.

In this sample, this clone turned up once. The chain employs TRBV19 and TRBJ2-6; perhaps TRBD1 as D (6 bases). V gave up 7 bases and J gave up 0 bases, with 10 bases separating them. The length of the CDR3 is 15 residues. Per the germline V gene, CDR1 is LNHDA and CDR2 is SQIVND (reference sequence). CDR3 region: CASNLDSSGANVLTF. CDR3 sequence (DNA): TGTGCCAGTAACTTGGACAGCTCTGGGGCCAACGTCCTGACTTTC.

This clone appeared once. The chain recombines TRBV7-2 with TRBJ2-3; TRBD2 is a possible D gene (6 bases). V lost 1 base to trimming and J lost 3 bases, with 17 bases between them. Germline lookup yields CDR1 SGHTA and CDR2 FQGNSA. The CDR3 spans 17 residues. The CDR3 DNA sequence: TGTGCCAGCAGCTTAGTCCTCGGGGGTGGGGGGACAGATACGCAGTATTTT. It yields the protein CASSLVLGGGGTDTQYF.

The rearrangement uses TRBV29-1 and TRBJ2-5, with 11 positions matching TRBD2. Germline assignment: CDR1 SQVTM and CDR2 ANQGSEA. Unmatched junction bases numbered 8, after V lost 6 bases and J lost 5 bases. CDR3 size: 14 residues. For the CDR3, the DNA is TGCAGCGTCCCAAAACTAGCGGGAGTGGAGACCCAGTACTTC. Protein: CSVPKLAGVETQYF. The complete variable domain, with remaining parts taken from reference TRBV29-1 and TRBJ2-5, reads SAVISQKPSRDICQRGTSLTIQCQVDSQVTMMFWYRQQPGQSLTLIATANQGSEATYESGFVIDKFPISRPNLTFSTLTVSNMSPEDSSIYLCSVPKLAGVETQYFGPGTRLLVL.

This chain connects TRBV11-3 to TRBJ1-1; D is perhaps TRBD1 (6 bases). This CDR3 is 13 amino acids long. Germline CDR1 and CDR2: SGHNT and YENEEA. V was cut by 2 bases and J by 7 bases, with 11 bases left in between. The CDR3 loop is CASSLNADSEAFF. In DNA form, the CDR3 reads TGTGCCAGCAGCTTAAATGCGGACAGTGAAGCTTTCTTT.

This rearrangement joins TRBV29-1 to TRBJ2-7, with D perhaps TRBD2 (5 bases). Germline lookup yields CDR1 SQVTM and CDR2 ANQGSEA. V lost 4 bases and J 3 bases, leaving 19 bases between the germline ends. The CDR3 has 15 amino acids. The CDR3 sequence: CSVVGSEFAGYEQYF. The CDR3 region has the DNA TGCAGCGTTGTAGGCAGTGAATTTGCGGGCTACGAGCAGTACTTC.

The genes are TRBV4-1 and TRBJ2-7, with 12 bases identical to TRBD2. Looked up from germline, CDR1 is MGHRA and CDR2 is YSYEKL. The ends lost 3 bases at V and 2 bases at J; junction bases unmatched: 5. The CDR3 is 16 residues long. The CDR3 here is CASSHATSGSTYEQYF. DNA for the CDR3: TGCGCCAGCAGCCATGCGACTAGCGGGAGTACCTACGAGCAGTACTTC.

The chain is built from TRBV7-2 and TRBJ2-4, with D maybe TRBD2 (6 bases). The CDR3 sequence is 14 residues long. Germline-derived CDR1 and CDR2 are SGHTA and FQGNSA. Deletions cut 1 base from V and 7 bases from J, with 11 bases between. CDR3 coding DNA: TGTGCCAGCAGCTTAGGTGGGGGGAGTAACATTCAGTACTTC. It specifies CASSLGGGSNIQYF.

The V call is TRBV18, the J call TRBJ2-4; TRBD2 aligns across 11 bases. The CDR3 loop spans 15 amino acids. After removal of 5 bases from V and 6 bases from J, the junction contained 6 bases not matched to a gene. Germline CDR1 and CDR2: KGHSH and LQKENI. The CDR3: CASSGTSGHSNIQYF. DNA of the CDR3: TGTGCCAGCTCAGGGACTAGCGGCCATTCAAACATTCAGTACTTC.

The rearrangement links TRBV3-1 (or the pseudogene TRBV3-2) to TRBJ2-3; 12 bases are shared with TRBD2. V gave up 7 bases and J gave up 5 bases; unmatched junction bases: 34. Per the germline V gene, CDR1 is LGHDT and CDR2 is YNNKEL (reference sequence). This CDR3 comprises 24 residues. The DNA of the CDR3 is TGTGCCAGCACGCTTCTGACGGACGGGCGGCTAGCGGGGGGGGCAAGGGGCCGTAAAGATACGCAGTATTTT. Amino acid sequence: CASTLLTDGRLAGGARGRKDTQYF.

This chain uses TRBV12-5 with TRBJ2-2; D not resolved. V gave up 1 base and J gave up 7 bases, with 4 bases separating them. The CDR3 consists of 12 residues. Germline V gives CDR1 LGHNT, CDR2 FRNRAP. CDR3 DNA sequence: TGTGCTAGTGGTTTGGCTTTCGGGGAGCTGTTTTTT. As protein: CASGLAFGELFF.